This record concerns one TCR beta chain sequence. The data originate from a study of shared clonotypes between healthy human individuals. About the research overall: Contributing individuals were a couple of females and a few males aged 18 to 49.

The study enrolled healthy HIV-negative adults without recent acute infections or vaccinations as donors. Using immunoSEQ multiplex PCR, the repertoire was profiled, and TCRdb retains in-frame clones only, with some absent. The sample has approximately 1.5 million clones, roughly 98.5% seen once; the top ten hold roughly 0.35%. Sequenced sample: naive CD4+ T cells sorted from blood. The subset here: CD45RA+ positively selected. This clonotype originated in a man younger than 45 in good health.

Here the CDR3 reads CSAAPGQGSNEQFF. CDR3 DNA sequence: TGCAGCGCCGCCCCGGGACAGGGGTCCAATGAGCAGTTCTTC. The rearrangement joins TRBV29-1 to TRBJ2-1, with 10 bases fitting TRBD1. Germline V gene data show CDR1 as SQVTM and CDR2 as ANQGSEA. The length of the CDR3 is 14 residues. V trimming: 7 bases; J trimming: 6 bases; junction bases outside the gene matches: 9.